The subject of this entry is one T cell receptor (beta chain). Its antigen is not yet known. The sample holds no much larger clone one base away, and base qualities are not on file. These data are taken from a study of T cell responses to AZD1222 COVID-19 vaccine (dated by TCRdb to the early 2020s). The study in broad terms: AZD1222 recipients given second doses at about 4 weeks or at about 12 weeks were pooled, since spike-specific TCR depth and breadth were not found to differ between the two schedules. TCR sequencing was performed for more than 230 trial participants, of whom 200 to 220 were given two doses of AZD1222 and approximately 26 were given two doses of MenACWY control vaccine. Trial participants were enrolled by age into 18-55, 56-69 and 70-plus year subgroups, with roughly 160, 29 and 62 TCR-sequenced participants respectively. Overall study outcomes, separate from this receptor: The 56-69-year group was small, and its depth increase did not reach significance, likely because of low power. Conclusions about previously exposed vaccinees are limited because only 5 or 6 AZD1222 recipients were SARS-CoV-2 seropositive at baseline. After two AZD1222 doses, spike-specific TCR breadth and depth were significantly higher than at day 0 and than in MenACWY recipients. Reportedly, almost half of the unique spike-specific TCRs recognized epitopes lying outside the regions that are mutated in the B.1.351 and B.1.1.7 variants. No day 14 peak-response samples were available, so repertoires were characterized only after the peak T cell response. Participants were mostly white British, with more females than males. The authors suggested clonal diversity may have been underestimated. The vaccine-associated CD4 TCRs covered the entire spike protein, and the dominant responses fell in regions 160-218 and 743-854.

The time point label of this sample denotes: baseline before first vaccination. Samples from vaccinated people were obtained from the UK trials COV001 and COV002, which included a single-blind randomized controlled phase 2/3 trial of AZD1222 (ChAdOx1 nCoV-19) in healthy adults. For TCRbeta chain sequencing, PBMC samples from trial participants were taken at day 0 and at day 28 after the second dose. The CDR3 regions of human TCRbeta chains were subjected to immunosequencing. As for how the authors treated the data: TCRs in the repertoires were compared against a reference library of SARS-CoV-2-specific TCRs that had been generated with the MIRA antigen-specificity platform. Breadth was defined as the fraction of unique TCRs that were SARS-CoV-2-associated, and depth was defined as the fraction of total T cells that were SARS-CoV-2-associated. Using the MIRA data, every spike-specific TCR was mapped to the spike region that the TCR reacted to and assigned to either a CD4 or a CD8 class. Log10-transformed breadth and depth values were compared by one-way ANOVA with Sidak's multiple comparisons tests. TCRdb provides this immuneACCESS table in a form limited to in-frame rearrangements. Some clones are lacking; in checked studies, under half of them reflect an unresolved V gene, and why the rest are absent is not known. V and J calls and clone size come straight from that table; D and trimming were deduced from the DNA. Present in this sample are 130,000 or so clones, 93% of which were seen just once. Clones ranked in the top ten supply around 5% of the sample.

V is shortened by 7 bases, J by 3 bases, and the region joining them spans 9 bases. The CDR3 starts with the cysteine, ends with the phenylalanine, and has 11 residues. Only the CDR3 region is kept as DNA, spanning 33 bases read in frame from base 1. The germline V gene (reference sequence) sets CDR1 to DFQATT and CDR2 to SNEGSKA. The sequence derives from an adult in good health. The chain links TRBV20-1 with TRBJ2-5, with no confident D gene call. Sequences were derived from peripheral blood, sampled on day 0 of AZD1222 vaccination. The CDR3 protein sequence reads: CSGTAKETQYF. In nucleotides, the sequence is TGCAGTGGAACAGCCAAAGAGACCCAGTACTTC.